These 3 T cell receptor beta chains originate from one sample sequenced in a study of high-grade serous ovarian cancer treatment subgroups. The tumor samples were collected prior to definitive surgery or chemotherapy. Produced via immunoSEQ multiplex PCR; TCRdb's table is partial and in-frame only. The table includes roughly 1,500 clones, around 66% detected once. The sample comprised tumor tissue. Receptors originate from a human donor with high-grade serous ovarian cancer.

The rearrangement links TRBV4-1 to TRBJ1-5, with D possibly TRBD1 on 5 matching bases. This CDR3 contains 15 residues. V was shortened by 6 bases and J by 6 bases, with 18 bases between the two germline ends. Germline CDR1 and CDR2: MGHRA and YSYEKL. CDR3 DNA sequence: TGCGCCAGCAGACCGGGACCCCAGACGGTTCAGCCCCAGCATTTT. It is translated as CASRPGPQTVQPQHF.

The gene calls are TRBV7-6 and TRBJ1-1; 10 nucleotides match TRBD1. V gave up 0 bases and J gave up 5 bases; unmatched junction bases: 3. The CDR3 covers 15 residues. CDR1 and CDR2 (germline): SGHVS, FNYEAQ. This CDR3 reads CASSLADRGGTEAFF. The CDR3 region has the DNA TGTGCCAGCAGCTTAGCGGACAGGGGGGGAACTGAAGCTTTCTTT.

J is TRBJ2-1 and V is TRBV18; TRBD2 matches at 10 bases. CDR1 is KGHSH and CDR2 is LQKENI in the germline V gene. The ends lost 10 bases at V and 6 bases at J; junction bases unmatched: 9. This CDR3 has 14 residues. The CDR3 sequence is CATADLAGGNEQFF. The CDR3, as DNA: TGTGCCACGGCAGATTTAGCGGGGGGCAATGAGCAGTTCTTC. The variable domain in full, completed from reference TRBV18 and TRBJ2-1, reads NAGVMQNPRHLVRRRGQEARLRCSPMKGHSHVYWYRQLPEEGLKFMVYLQKENIIDESGMPKERFSAEFPKEGPSILRIQQVVRGDSAAYFCATADLAGGNEQFFGPGTRLTVL.